This is a list of T cell receptor beta chains from one sample in a study of T cell responses to AZD1222 COVID-19 vaccine. The table came from immunoSEQ multiplex PCR; TCRdb's copy has only in-frame clones and leaves some out. The data show under 130,000 clones, with approximately 88% seen just once and 20% held by the top ten. This specimen was peripheral blood, taken on day 0 of AZD1222 vaccination. These receptors were collected from an adult in good health. CDR3s include the opening cysteine and the closing phenylalanine or tryptophan. A D gene is named only where the DNA matches it firmly. Clone size is stated in some rows and not others, as once, few, many or a class when expanded.

J gene	D gene	clone size	V gene	CDR3 length	CDR3 protein	CDR3 DNA
TRBJ1-1	-	-	TRBV6-5	15	CASSHEGGRWTEAFF	TGTGCCAGCAGCCATGAGGGCGGGCGGTGGACTGAAGCTTTCTTT
TRBJ2-6	-	-	TRBV9	15	CASSAQSSGANVLTF	TGTGCCAGCAGCGCCCAGAGCTCTGGGGCCAACGTCCTGACTTTC
TRBJ2-3	-	-	TRBV7-3	16	CASSLTGGNGADTQYF	TGTGCCAGCAGCTTAACAGGGGGGAATGGTGCAGATACGCAGTATTTT
TRBJ1-1	-	-	TRBV4-1	14	CASSQGPMNTEAFF	TGCGCCAGCAGCCAGGGACCTATGAACACTGAAGCTTTCTTT
TRBJ1-1	-	once	TRBV6-2/TRBV6-3	15	CASSFPFGQNTEAFF	TGTGCCAGCAGTTTTCCGTTCGGCCAGAACACTGAAGCTTTCTTT
TRBJ1-2	-	-	TRBV3-1/TRBV3-2	15	CASSQTETPNYGYTF	TGTGCCAGCAGCCAAACGGAAACACCTAACTATGGCTACACCTTC
TRBJ1-5	-	-	TRBV18	15	CASSPMGRGSQPQHF	TGTGCCAGCTCACCAATGGGCAGGGGAAGTCAGCCCCAGCATTTT
TRBJ2-3	-	-	TRBV13	16	CASSLFLDRLTDTQYF	TGTGCCAGCAGCTTATTTTTGGACAGACTCACAGATACGCAGTATTTT
TRBJ1-4	-	-	TRBV7-2	15	CASSFGFPTNEKLFF	TGTGCCAGCAGCTTCGGATTCCCCACTAATGAAAAACTGTTTTTT
TRBJ1-1	-	-	TRBV27	13	CASSRSGNTEAFF	TGTGCCAGCAGTAGGTCAGGAAACACTGAAGCTTTCTTT
TRBJ2-3	TRBD2	-	TRBV5-1	14	CASGGLAGADTQYF	TGCGCCAGCGGCGGACTAGCGGGGGCAGATACGCAGTATTTT
TRBJ1-5	-	-	TRBV7-2	14	CASSPGPRGQPQHF	TGTGCCAGCAGCCCCGGGCCGAGGGGGCAGCCCCAGCATTTT
TRBJ1-1	-	once	TRBV18	15	CASSPGGPLGTEAFF	TGTGCCAGCTCACCGGGGGGGCCGCTTGGCACTGAAGCTTTCTTT
TRBJ2-2	-	-	TRBV3-1/TRBV3-2	12	CASSQSTGELFF	TGTGCCAGCAGCCAGTCCACCGGGGAGCTGTTTTTT
TRBJ1-2	-	-	TRBV7-2	19	CASSLALGQVSPGGYGYTF	TGTGCCAGCAGCTTAGCCCTTGGGCAGGTTTCTCCCGGAGGCTATGGCTACACCTTC
TRBJ2-7	-	-	TRBV6-6	13	CASSYGTPYEQYF	TGTGCCAGCAGTTACGGGACCCCTTACGAGCAGTACTTC
TRBJ1-1	TRBD1	few	TRBV6-1	14	CASSEQGVVTEAFF	TGTGCCAGCAGTGAGCAGGGGGTGGTCACTGAAGCTTTCTTT
TRBJ1-6	-	-	TRBV7-3	13	CASSLGDYSPLHF	TGTGCCAGCAGCTTAGGGGATTATTCACCCCTCCACTTT
TRBJ1-1	TRBD1	-	TRBV9	15	CASSENRGQNTEAFF	TGTGCCAGCAGCGAAAACAGGGGGCAGAACACTGAAGCTTTCTTT
TRBJ1-5	-	few	TRBV19	13	CASSTGFSQPQHF	TGTGCCAGTAGTACAGGGTTTAGCCAGCCCCAGCATTTT
TRBJ1-5	-	-	TRBV27	14	CASSFRGSNQPQHF	TGTGCCAGCAGTTTTCGGGGAAGCAATCAGCCCCAGCATTTT
TRBJ2-3	-	-	TRBV24-1	14	CATSGGTSTDTQYF	TGTGCCACCAGCGGGGGCACCTCCACAGATACGCAGTATTTT
TRBJ1-5	TRBD1	-	TRBV10-3	14	CATTQGTGNQPQHF	TGTGCCACGACACAGGGGACTGGAAATCAGCCCCAGCATTTT
TRBJ1-2	-	-	TRBV11-2	13	CASSQGAFYGYTF	TGTGCCAGCAGCCAGGGCGCATTTTATGGCTACACCTTC
TRBJ1-2	TRBD1	-	TRBV2	15	CASSKDRGTNYGYTF	TGTGCCAGCAGTAAGGACAGGGGCACGAACTATGGCTACACCTTC
TRBJ2-3	-	-	TRBV5-1	19	CASSQALGGLVVSTDTQYF	TGCGCCAGCAGCCAAGCTCTCGGTGGGCTAGTAGTGAGCACAGATACGCAGTATTTT
TRBJ2-2	-	-	TRBV27	15	CASSAGLGNTGELFF	TGTGCCAGCAGCGCAGGATTAGGGAACACCGGGGAGCTGTTTTTT
TRBJ2-7	TRBD1	-	TRBV7-9	17	CASSPTLVGTGSYEQYF	TGTGCCAGCAGCCCCACCCTGGTTGGGACAGGGTCCTACGAGCAGTACTTC
TRBJ1-6	-	-	TRBV7-2	13	CASSPQDRSPLHF	TGTGCCAGCAGCCCCCAGGACCGGTCACCCCTCCACTTT